This T cell receptor (beta chain) originates from a study of breast tumors, draining lymph nodes, adjacent tissues. Trimming took 1 base from V and 4 from J; bases not matched to a gene: 5. CDR1 is LNHDA and CDR2 is SQIVND in the germline V gene (reference sequence). The CDR3 runs 15 residues. Breast cancer patients provided tissue from their axillary draining lymph nodes. This clonotype was observed at least ten times. TCRdb reprocessed the multiplex PCR reads via MiXCR and lists one record per CDR3 protein. The sample has about 180,000 distinct CDR3 sequences, about 30% seen once. The specimen was axillary lymph node tissue. The V call is TRBV19, the J call TRBJ2-7; 9 bases match TRBD1. The receptor's source is a female donor with breast cancer. Some clones in this sample may be carry-over from other donors' samples. The CDR3 bases are TGTGCCAGTAGTATAGGGCGGGACAGGGCTTACGAGCAGTACTTC. As protein: CASSIGRDRAYEQYF.